The 32 T cell receptor beta chains below come from one sample, sequenced in a study of blood T cell repertoires in COVID-19. TCRdb keeps only in-frame clones here, not all; method: immunoSEQ multiplex PCR. The table lists about 76,000 clones, around nine tenths of them singletons. Sequenced: peripheral blood. These receptors were obtained from a young man with acute or convalescent COVID-19.

The chain is built from TRBV18 and TRBJ1-3, with 7 bases that match TRBD1. CDR1 and CDR2 (germline): KGHSH, LQKENI. The CDR3 runs 17 residues. With V trimmed by 3 bases and J by 2 bases, 10 bases remained unmatched. The CDR3, as DNA: TGTGCCAGCTCACCCCAACGACAGGGCTTCACTGGAAACACCATATATTTT. This translates into CASSPQRQGFTGNTIYF. Using reference TRBV18 and TRBJ1-3 for the parts outside the CDR3, the full variable domain is NAGVMQNPRHLVRRRGQEARLRCSPMKGHSHVYWYRQLPEEGLKFMVYLQKENIIDESGMPKERFSAEFPKEGPSILRIQQVVRGDSAAYFCASSPQRQGFTGNTIYFGEGSWLTVV.

This chain uses TRBV23-1 with TRBJ2-4, with TRBD2 matching 10 bases. TRBV23-1 is an ORF, with its function uncertain. The CDR3 extends over 19 amino acids. V lost 3 bases, J lost 6 bases, and 17 bases stayed unmatched. The CDR3 DNA reads TGCGCCAGCAGTCACGGCCTAGCGGGAGCCCCGATGCTGGGAAACATTCAGTACTTC. Amino acids: CASSHGLAGAPMLGNIQYF.

This clone was observed once. The genes are TRBV5-6 and TRBJ1-2; TRBD1 aligns across 8 bases. Germline V lookup: CDR1 SGHDT, CDR2 YYEEEE. The CDR3 spans 14 residues. The V gene end was trimmed by 4 bases and the J gene end by 8 bases; junction bases not matched to a gene: 10. CDR3 in amino acids: CASSKRTGNFGYTF. CDR3 sequence (DNA): TGTGCCAGCAGCAAAAGGACAGGGAATTTCGGCTACACCTTC.

This clone was observed a handful of times. The chain joins TRBV13 to TRBJ2-1; possible D gene TRBD2, 6 bases. Looked up from germline, CDR1 is PRHDT and CDR2 is FYEKMQ (reference sequence). This CDR3 contains 14 residues. The V end lost 5 bases, the J end lost 0 bases, and 8 bases lay between the germline ends. The CDR3 DNA reads as TGTGCCAGCAGCGGGAGGAGCTCCTACAATGAGCAGTTCTTC. This translates into CASSGRSSYNEQFF.

The rearrangement links TRBV19 to TRBJ1-5; 7 bases match TRBD1. V dropped 6 bases and J dropped 0; count of bases not matched to a gene: 8. The germline gives CDR1 LNHDA, CDR2 SQIVND (reference sequence). The CDR3 totals 16 residues. CDR3 DNA: TGTGCCAGTAGCGCCGGGACAGCCTATAGCAATCAGCCCCAGCATTTT. Its translation is CASSAGTAYSNQPQHF.

The count of this clone is one. The chain carries TRBV30 and TRBJ2-5, with 7 positions matching TRBD1. In germline, CDR1 is GTSNPN, CDR2 SVGIG (reference sequence). V gave up 4 bases and J gave up 2 bases; unmatched junction bases: 10. CDR3 length: 15 amino acids. CDR3 region: CAWTRDSNFQETQYF. The DNA of the CDR3 is TGTGCCTGGACGAGGGACAGCAATTTTCAAGAGACCCAGTACTTC. Supplemented by reference TRBV30 and TRBJ2-5, the full variable domain reads SQTIHQWPATLVQPVGSPLSLECTVEGTSNPNLYWYRQAAGRGLQLLFYSVGIGQISSEVPQNLSASRPQDRQFILSSKKLLLSDSGFYLCAWTRDSNFQETQYFGPGTRLLVL.

The V and J genes are TRBV11-2 and TRBJ1-6; D remains unclear. Deletions cut 0 bases from V and 9 bases from J, with 3 bases between. The CDR3 runs 12 residues. The germline gives CDR1 SGHAT, CDR2 FQNNGV. CDR3 DNA: TGTGCCAGCAGCTTAGATCGTTCACCCCTCCACTTT. Translating gives CASSLDRSPLHF.

The V call is TRBV28, the J call TRBJ1-1; D is perhaps TRBD1 (6 bases). The CDR3 has 14 residues. Per the germline V gene, CDR1 is MDHEN and CDR2 is SYDVKM. The V and J ends lost 3 bases and 10 bases respectively, with 18 bases between them. The CDR3 DNA reads as TGTGCCAGCAGTTTGCAGGGGCGCAATAGGGGAGCTTTCTTT. The encoded protein is CASSLQGRNRGAFF.

The J gene is TRBJ2-5, the V gene TRBV19; D may be TRBD2 (6 bases). Trimming left V 6 bases short and J 2 bases short, with 16 bases between. Germline loops: CDR1 LNHDA, CDR2 SQIVND (reference sequence). This CDR3 is 15 amino acids long. The chain's CDR3 is CASSHTAGGQETQYF. The CDR3 nucleotides read TGTGCCAGTAGCCATACGGCAGGAGGGCAAGAGACCCAGTACTTC.

The J gene is TRBJ2-5, the V gene TRBV5-6; 7 bases align to TRBD1. The germline V gene has CDR1 SGHDT and CDR2 YYEEEE. The CDR3 is 12 amino acids. V was pared by 4 bases and J by 5 bases, with 2 bases of the junction left unmatched. The CDR3 spells CASSDRVETQYF. The CDR3 nucleotides read TGTGCCAGCAGCGACAGGGTGGAGACCCAGTACTTC.

The chain combines TRBV6-4 with TRBJ2-1, with D possibly being TRBD1 (5 bases). V gave up 5 bases and J gave up 7 bases, with 15 bases separating them. The CDR3 length is 14 residues. Germline CDR1 reads MRHNA; CDR2 reads SNTAGT. In DNA form, the CDR3 reads TGTGCCAGCAGTCGCCACTGGGGCCAGAATGAGCAGTTCTTC. It translates to CASSRHWGQNEQFF.

V and J are TRBV28 and TRBJ2-2, with a possible D match to TRBD2 (6 bases). This CDR3 contains 13 residues. V was clipped by 7 bases and J by 6 bases, with 12 bases between them. Germline-derived CDR1 and CDR2 are MDHEN and SYDVKM. CDR3 coding DNA: TGTGCCAGCACCGGGAGTGTAGCCGGGGAGCTGTTTTTT. Protein: CASTGSVAGELFF.

V and J are TRBV7-9 and TRBJ1-1; 9 bases align to TRBD1. This CDR3 comprises 15 residues. Per germline, CDR1 SEHNR and CDR2 FQNEAQ (reference sequence). V was pared by 6 bases and J by 1 base, with 6 bases of the junction left unmatched. CDR3 DNA sequence: TGTGCCAGCAGACCGGACAGGGGAACGAACACTGAAGCTTTCTTT. It translates to CASRPDRGTNTEAFF.

The genes are TRBV10-1 and TRBJ1-3; D perhaps matches TRBD1 (6 bases). CDR3 length: 14 amino acids. Looked up from germline, CDR1 is WNHNN and CDR2 is SYGVQD (reference sequence). V was cut by 5 bases and J by 1 base, with 9 bases left in between. The chain's CDR3 is CASSLDRSGNTIYF. CDR3 nucleotide sequence: TGCGCCAGCAGTCTGGACAGATCTGGAAACACCATATATTTT.

The chain joins TRBV28 to TRBJ1-5; 8 bases line up with TRBD1. The V and J ends lost 2 bases and 5 bases, in that order; junction bases with no gene match: 11. CDR1 MDHEN and CDR2 SYDVKM come from the germline V gene. The CDR3 extends over 17 amino acids. The chain's CDR3 is CASSLRAGGARDQPQHF. For the CDR3, the DNA is TGTGCCAGCAGTTTAAGGGCAGGGGGCGCTCGGGATCAGCCCCAGCATTTT.

V usage is TRBV6-1 and J usage is TRBJ2-1, with 11 bases matching TRBD2. The CDR3 has 15 amino acids. Germline CDR1 is MNHNS and CDR2 is SASEGT. The junction had 5 bases not matched to a gene; V was cut back by 2 bases and J by 8 bases. In DNA, the CDR3 is TGTGCCAGCAGTGAAAGGGGGACTAGCGGCCATGAGCAGTTCTTC. Its protein is CASSERGTSGHEQFF.

The gene calls are TRBV5-1 and TRBJ2-2, with a tentative D call TRBD2 (6 bases). CDR3 size: 14 residues. The germline V gene encodes CDR1 SGHRS and CDR2 YFSETQ. V lost 0 bases and J lost 7, with 10 bases in between. The DNA for the CDR3 is TGCGCCAGCAGCTTGGAAAGGCGGGGCGGGGAGCTGTTTTTT. This encodes CASSLERRGGELFF.

The rearrangement joins TRBV24-1 to TRBJ2-5; a possible D gene is TRBD2 (7 bases). CDR3 size: 15 residues. CDR1 KGHDR and CDR2 SFDVKD come from the germline V gene. V was pared by 4 bases and J by 7 bases, with 18 bases between. The CDR3 nucleotides read TGTGCCACCAGTGACCCGAAGGGGGGAGGGGGGACCCAGTACTTC. Its translation: CATSDPKGGGGTQYF.

This sequence joins TRBV30 and TRBJ2-3; 8 bases map to TRBD2. Germline V gene sequence: CDR1 GTSNPN, CDR2 SVGIG (reference sequence). V trimming: 3 bases; J trimming: 6 bases; junction bases outside the gene matches: 8. This CDR3 has 14 residues. CDR3 region: CAWRRTSRLDTQYF. The CDR3, as DNA: TGTGCCTGGAGAAGGACTAGCCGGTTGGATACGCAGTATTTT.

The gene calls are TRBV28 and TRBJ2-7; 9 nucleotides match TRBD2. The CDR3 has 15 amino acids. The germline gives CDR1 MDHEN, CDR2 SYDVKM. V lost 1 base, J lost 2 bases, and 3 bases stayed unmatched. The CDR3 spells CASSLLAGGPYEQYF. CDR3 sequence (DNA): TGTGCCAGCAGTTTATTGGCGGGAGGGCCCTACGAGCAGTACTTC.

The CDR3 is CASSSAHYRDRAFF. The CDR3 bases are TGTGCCAGCAGCTCAGCACACTACAGGGATCGAGCTTTCTTT. The chain carries TRBV27 and TRBJ1-1, with TRBD1 as a possible D gene (6 bases). V shed 6 bases and J shed 10 bases, with 21 bases lying between them. Germline V gene data show CDR1 as MNHEY and CDR2 as SMNVEV (reference sequence). The CDR3 runs to 14 residues.

In DNA form, the CDR3 reads TGCGCCAGCAGTGTGACTCCCGGGACTGAAGCTTTCTTT. This codes for CASSVTPGTEAFF. The chain is built from TRBV10-2 and TRBJ1-1; D is ambiguous. The CDR3 is 13 amino acids. CDR1 and CDR2 (germline): WSHSY, SAAADI. With 4 bases removed from V and 5 bases from J, the gap between germline ends came to 11 bases.

The chain carries TRBV19 and TRBJ1-2, with D maybe TRBD1 (6 bases). The CDR3 has 13 amino acids. Germline loops: CDR1 LNHDA, CDR2 SQIVND (reference sequence). V was trimmed by 2 bases and J by 5 bases, leaving 9 bases between them. The CDR3 sequence is CASSITGTYGYTF. DNA of the CDR3: TGTGCCAGTAGTATAACAGGGACGTATGGCTACACCTTC.

The rearrangement joins TRBV7-2 to TRBJ2-2; D is perhaps TRBD1 (6 bases). Trimming cost V 4 bases and J 9 bases, with 9 bases left between them. Germline V CDR1 and CDR2: SGHTA, FQGNSA. This CDR3 spans 12 amino acids. CDR3 bases: TGTGCCAGCAGCTCACAGGGCTGGGAGCTGTTTTTT. This sequence encodes CASSSQGWELFF.

The chain employs TRBV5-4 and TRBJ2-1; no reliable D call. V shed 3 bases and J shed 0 bases, with 13 bases lying between them. The germline gives CDR1 SGHNT, CDR2 YYREEE (reference sequence). The CDR3 sequence is 16 residues long. The CDR3 sequence: CASSSLSVSSYNEQFF. The CDR3, as DNA: TGTGCCAGCAGCTCCCTCAGCGTGTCCTCCTACAATGAGCAGTTCTTC.

This chain joins TRBV28 and TRBJ1-5; 8 bases are a match to TRBD1. Looked up from germline, CDR1 is MDHEN and CDR2 is SYDVKM. The CDR3 sequence is 15 residues long. After removal of 5 bases from V and 7 bases from J, the junction contained 10 bases not matched to a gene. The DNA of the CDR3 is TGTGCCAGCAGTGTTCTGACAGGGGATCACCAGCCCCAGCATTTT. This sequence encodes CASSVLTGDHQPQHF.

A single count supports this clone. The J gene is TRBJ2-5, the V gene TRBV5-1; maybe TRBD1 (5 bases). V shed 8 bases and J shed 4 bases, with 21 bases lying between them. The CDR3 totals 15 residues. Looked up from germline, CDR1 is SGHRS and CDR2 is YFSETQ. DNA for the CDR3: TGCGCCAGTCGGCTAGGGGAAAACAAGGGAGAGACCCAGTACTTC. Protein sequence: CASRLGENKGETQYF. Drawing the rest from reference TRBV5-1 and TRBJ2-5, the complete variable domain is KAGVTQTPRYLIKTRGQQVTLSCSPISGHRSVSWYQQTPGQGLQFLFEYFSETQRNKGNFPGRFSGRQFSNSRSEMNVSTLELGDSALYLCASRLGENKGETQYFGPGTRLLVL.

This chain connects TRBV28 to TRBJ1-3, with TRBD1 matching over 10 bases. The germline V gene encodes CDR1 MDHEN and CDR2 SYDVKM. Trimming cost V 5 bases and J 2 bases; bases outside gene matches: 12. The CDR3 is made up of 18 amino acids. CDR3: CASSPRGRQGAPGNTIYF. DNA for the CDR3: TGTGCCAGCAGTCCCCGGGGGCGACAGGGGGCGCCTGGAAACACCATATATTTT.

This chain connects TRBV18 to TRBJ2-5, with 9 bases aligning to TRBD1. In germline, CDR1 is KGHSH, CDR2 LQKENI. V lost 3 bases and J lost 4; bases outside the gene matches: 6. The CDR3 consists of 15 residues. CDR3 loop: CASSPAGTGRETQYF. Here the CDR3 DNA reads TGTGCCAGCTCACCGGCAGGGACAGGGCGAGAGACCCAGTACTTC.

The chain uses TRBV3-1 (or the pseudogene TRBV3-2) and TRBJ1-2; weak D call: TRBD1 (5 bases). Trimming pared 4 bases from V and 7 bases from J, leaving 7 bases between. The CDR3 is made up of 11 amino acids. CDR1 is LGHDT and CDR2 is YNNKEL in the germline V gene (reference sequence). The CDR3 nucleotides are TGTGCCAGCAGCCTCGGGGGTGGCTACACCTTC. Protein product: CASSLGGGYTF.

This rearrangement joins TRBV28 to TRBJ1-2; D not resolved. The germline CDR1 and CDR2 sequences are MDHEN and SYDVKM. Trimming took 11 bases from V and 0 from J, leaving 7 bases between them. This CDR3 spans 11 amino acids. For the CDR3, the DNA is TGTGCCGGCGGATCTAACTATGGCTACACCTTC. Translating gives CAGGSNYGYTF.

The rearrangement joins TRBV14 to TRBJ2-1; TRBD2 matches at 7 bases. J was trimmed by 4 bases and V by 6 bases; bases with no gene match: 6. CDR1 is SGHDN, CDR2 FVKESK, per germline. The CDR3 covers 14 residues. The CDR3 region is CASSPGRAYNEQFF. The CDR3 DNA reads TGTGCCAGCAGTCCGGGGAGGGCTTACAATGAGCAGTTCTTC.